This entry lists 13 T cell receptor beta chains sequenced from one sample in a study of blood T cell repertoires in COVID-19. TCRdb keeps only in-frame clones here, not all; method: immunoSEQ multiplex PCR. The sample consists of roughly 190,000 clones, 86% of them appearing once. The sequencing input was peripheral blood. The receptors derive from a woman at least 80 years old in a cohort sampled during active or convalescent COVID-19.

The J gene is TRBJ2-3, the V gene TRBV6-5; TRBD1 is a possible D gene (5 bases). The CDR3 runs 14 residues. The germline CDR1 and CDR2 sequences are MNHEY and SVGAGI. The ends were cut back, 8 bases at V and 1 base at J, with 13 bases in the middle. CDR3 residues: CASSRQPRTDTQYF. DNA for the CDR3: TGTGCCAGCTCCAGACAGCCTCGCACAGATACGCAGTATTTT.

This clone was picked up one time. The rearrangement links TRBV25-1 to TRBJ1-2, with D hard to call. The CDR3 is 16 amino acids. Germline CDR1 is MGHDK and CDR2 is SYGVNS. V dropped 3 bases and J dropped 6 bases, with 20 bases sitting between them. In DNA form, the CDR3 reads TGTGCCAGCAGTGAGACATGGGGAGAAAGACAAAATGGCTACACCTTC. The encoded protein is CASSETWGERQNGYTF.

The CDR3 nucleotides read TGTGCCAGTAGAAGGGGGCAGGGTTTCCCTGGGGCCAACGTCCTGACTTTC. Its protein is CASRRGQGFPGANVLTF. This chain uses TRBV19 with TRBJ2-6; TRBD1 matches at 7 bases. The CDR3 loop spans 17 amino acids. Germline CDR1 is LNHDA and CDR2 is SQIVND (reference sequence). V shed 6 bases, J shed 2 bases, and the junction held 10 bases outside the gene matches.

The J gene is TRBJ1-1, the V gene TRBV9, with 7 bases fitting TRBD1. This CDR3 comprises 14 residues. Looked up from germline, CDR1 is SGDLS and CDR2 is YYNGEE. J gave up 1 base and V 3 bases, and 3 bases lay outside the gene matches. The CDR3 bases are TGTGCCAGCAGCGGACAGGGTAGGAACACTGAAGCTTTCTTT. Translation gives CASSGQGRNTEAFF.

This rearrangement joins TRBV28 to TRBJ2-1; 7 bases are a match to TRBD1. Germline lookup yields CDR1 MDHEN and CDR2 SYDVKM. V shed 6 bases, J shed 6 bases, and the junction held 11 bases outside the gene matches. The CDR3 has 15 residues. CDR3 sequence (DNA): TGTGCCAGCAGATACGCACCGGGACAGATCAATGAGCAGTTCTTC. This translates into CASRYAPGQINEQFF.

This rearrangement joins TRBV19 to TRBJ1-5; TRBD1 agrees at 8 bases. The CDR3 spans 15 residues. With V trimmed by 3 bases and J by 3 bases, 4 bases remained unmatched. The germline gives CDR1 LNHDA, CDR2 SQIVND (reference sequence). The CDR3 here is CASSIARGPNQPQHF. CDR3 in DNA: TGTGCCAGTAGTATTGCCAGGGGGCCCAATCAGCCCCAGCATTTT. The full variable domain, its missing parts supplied by reference TRBV19 and TRBJ1-5, is DGGITQSPKYLFRKEGQNVTLSCEQNLNHDAMYWYRQDPGQGLRLIYYSQIVNDFQKGDIAEGYSVSREKKESFPLTVTSAQKNPTAFYLCASSIARGPNQPQHFGDGTRLSIL.

CDR3 nucleotide sequence: TGTGCCAGCTCGCCGTTAGGGGGCTTAGAAAAACTGTTTTTT. It codes for CASSPLGGLEKLFF. The chain couples TRBV18 to TRBJ1-4, with 7 bases identical to TRBD1. This CDR3 comprises 14 residues. Germline V gene lookup returns CDR1 KGHSH and CDR2 LQKENI. V gave up 6 bases and J gave up 8 bases; unmatched junction bases: 9.

The chain recombines TRBV10-3 with TRBJ1-2; D is unresolved. In germline, CDR1 is ENHRY, CDR2 SYGVKD. V lost 0 bases to trimming and J lost 4 bases, with 12 bases between them. CDR3 length: 15 residues. CDR3: CAISESAGRVYGYTF. CDR3 sequence (DNA): TGTGCCATCAGTGAGTCGGCCGGGCGGGTCTATGGCTACACCTTC.

This chain joins TRBV7-2 and TRBJ2-2, with 10 bases aligning to TRBD2. The CDR3 extends over 18 amino acids. Trimming took 2 bases from V and 5 from J; bases not matched to a gene: 11. Germline values: CDR1 SGHTA, CDR2 FQGNSA. CDR3 loop: CASSLPGLAVRDTGELFF. CDR3 nucleotides: TGTGCCAGCAGCTTACCTGGACTAGCGGTTCGGGATACCGGGGAGCTGTTTTTT.

V is TRBV13 and J is TRBJ2-1, with a possible D match to TRBD1 (6 bases). Trimming took 0 bases from V and 5 from J, leaving 17 bases between them. Germline values: CDR1 PRHDT, CDR2 FYEKMQ (reference sequence). The CDR3 is made up of 17 amino acids. The CDR3 protein is CASSLGHPQGENNEQFF. CDR3 sequence (DNA): TGTGCCAGCAGCTTAGGTCACCCACAGGGCGAGAACAATGAGCAGTTCTTC. The entire variable domain, with the rest obtained from reference TRBV13 and TRBJ2-1, is as follows: AAGVIQSPRHLIKEKRETATLKCYPIPRHDTVYWYQQGPGQDPQFLISFYEKMQSDKGSIPDRFSAQQFSDYHSELNMSSLELGDSALYFCASSLGHPQGENNEQFFGPGTRLTVL.

This clone was seen many times. Other DNA sequences in the same sample also yield this CDR3. The genes are TRBV3-1 (or the pseudogene TRBV3-2) and TRBJ1-6, with D tentatively TRBD1 (6 bases). The ends were cut back, 8 bases at V and 7 bases at J, with 12 bases in the middle. The CDR3 runs 13 residues. CDR1 and CDR2 (germline): LGHDT, YNNKEL (reference sequence). CDR3 in DNA: TGTGCCAGCCAAACGCAGGGGAATTCACCCCTCCACTTT. Translating gives CASQTQGNSPLHF.

The rearrangement links TRBV30 to TRBJ1-1; D is ambiguous. Trimming took 6 bases from V and 0 from J, leaving 11 bases between them. CDR1 is GTSNPN, CDR2 SVGIG, per germline (reference sequence). The CDR3 contains 13 residues. The CDR3 nucleotides are TGTGCCTGTCCCGGGATTGTGAACACTGAAGCTTTCTTT. It encodes CACPGIVNTEAFF.

The chain carries TRBV27 and TRBJ2-1; 7 nucleotides match TRBD1. The CDR3 has 13 residues. Unmatched junction bases numbered 10, after V lost 2 bases and J lost 15 bases. Germline V gives CDR1 MNHEY, CDR2 SMNVEV (reference sequence). CDR3 in DNA: TGTGCCAGCAGTTTAAACAGGGGTCAAGGTCGGTTCTTC. The encoded protein is CASSLNRGQGRFF.